This T cell receptor beta chain was found in a study of blood T cell repertoires in COVID-19. V gave up 0 bases and J gave up 2 bases, with 8 bases separating them. In germline, CDR1 is LGHDT, CDR2 YNNKEL (reference sequence). This CDR3 comprises 14 residues. In the authors' methods: Quantification of nucleated cells was approximated via reference gene primer amplification. The table came from immunoSEQ multiplex PCR; TCRdb's copy has only in-frame clones and leaves some out. The D gene and trimming were derived from the DNA, and the V and J assignments and clone size from that table. The table includes over 120,000 clones, approximately 78% detected once.

This TCR came from a woman aged 50 to 60 who had recovered from COVID-19. The specimen was PBMCs or T cells enriched from blood (not recorded which). The chain is built from TRBV3-1 (or the pseudogene TRBV3-2) and TRBJ2-7; D is ambiguous. Here the CDR3 reads CASSQELGTYEQYV. In nucleotides, the CDR3 is TGTGCCAGCAGCCAAGAGCTAGGAACCTACGAGCAGTACGTC.